The clone carrying this T cell receptor (beta chain) was seen a handful of times. Its antigen is still unknown. The data stem from a study of response to subunit inactivated influenza vaccine. Findings and caveats of the study: Researchers suggested that each seasonal influenza vaccination recruits few new T cells.

TCRdb processed the RT-PCR reads anew with MiXCR; each CDR3 protein has one entry. This table holds about 190,000 distinct CDR3 sequences, around an eighth found once. This clonotype was obtained from a man aged 50-60 years who received an inactivated influenza vaccine. The sample in question was CD8+ T cells sorted from PBMCs, obtained roughly 5 days after vaccination.

In DNA form, the CDR3 reads TGTGCCAGCAGCCCCACAGGGGCCACTGAAGCTTTCTTT. Encoded protein: CASSPTGATEAFF. V and J are TRBV12-3 or TRBV12-4 and TRBJ1-1; 7 nucleotides agree with TRBD1. The V and J ends lost 6 bases and 4 bases, in that order; junction bases with no gene match: 5. CDR3 length: 13 residues.